This passage covers 30 T cell receptor beta chains from one sample sequenced in a study of T cell responses to AZD1222 COVID-19 vaccine. Clones were read by immunoSEQ multiplex PCR, and TCRdb kept only the in-frame ones, dropping some. This table has more than 100,000 clones, about nine tenths appearing once. Sequences were derived from peripheral blood, sampled on day 0 of AZD1222 vaccination. The receptors originated from an adult in good health.

This chain uses TRBV7-2 with TRBJ1-2; D is perhaps TRBD1 (5 bases). The CDR3 is 14 residues long. Germline CDR1 is SGHTA and CDR2 is FQGNSA. The germline V and J ends were trimmed by 5 bases and 5 bases, with 15 bases remaining between them. The CDR3 DNA reads TGTGCCAGCAGCCAGGGACGGGAGAGGTATGGCTACACCTTC. Its translation: CASSQGRERYGYTF. The variable domain in full, completed from reference TRBV7-2 and TRBJ1-2, reads GAGVSQSPSNKVTEKGKDVELRCDPISGHTALYWYRQSLGQGLEFLIYFQGNSAPDKSGLPSDRFSAERTGGSVSTLTIQRTQQEDSAVYLCASSQGRERYGYTFGSGTRLTVV.

J is TRBJ1-1 and V is TRBV4-1, with D perhaps matching TRBD1 (5 bases). CDR1 MGHRA and CDR2 YSYEKL come from the germline V gene. The CDR3 loop spans 15 amino acids. The V and J ends lost 1 base and 5 bases respectively, with 14 bases between them. The CDR3: CASSQAGGKRTEAFF. CDR3 in DNA: TGCGCCAGCAGCCAAGCGGGGGGTAAACGTACTGAAGCTTTCTTT.

The chain links TRBV7-3 to TRBJ2-2; perhaps TRBD1 as D (6 bases). With 5 bases removed from V and 6 bases from J, the gap between germline ends came to 13 bases. This CDR3 is 14 amino acids long. Germline CDR1 SGHTA, CDR2 FQGTGA. CDR3: CASSPGWTAGELFF. The DNA for the CDR3 is TGTGCCAGCAGCCCCGGGTGGACAGCCGGGGAGCTGTTTTTT.

The chain links TRBV7-9 to TRBJ1-1; possible D gene TRBD1, 5 bases. CDR3 length equals 15 residues. Germline lookup yields CDR1 SEHNR and CDR2 FQNEAQ (reference sequence). Between the trimmed V and J ends, which lost 7 bases and 4 bases, there was a span of 19 bases. CDR3 region: CASIYDPLGGTEAFF. DNA for the CDR3: TGTGCCAGCATCTACGATCCCCTTGGGGGCACTGAAGCTTTCTTT.

This clone has only a few counts. The rearrangement uses TRBV24-1 and TRBJ1-6; D unresolved. Germline V gene lookup returns CDR1 KGHDR and CDR2 SFDVKD. The CDR3 consists of 14 residues. Trimming removed 4 bases at V and 7 bases at J, with 10 bases between. CDR3 in amino acids: CATSENQNNSPLHF. In DNA form, the CDR3 reads TGTGCCACCAGTGAGAATCAGAACAATTCACCCCTCCACTTT.

The rearrangement joins TRBV28 to TRBJ1-5; 7 positions agree with TRBD1. Germline V lookup: CDR1 MDHEN, CDR2 SYDVKM. The V segment lost 5 bases and the J segment 2 bases; nucleotides outside the gene matches: 12. This CDR3 is 17 amino acids long. The CDR3 DNA is TGTGCCAGCAGTCGTGACAGGGTTGGGGGGGGCAATCAGCCCCAGCATTTT. Translating gives CASSRDRVGGGNQPQHF.

The rearrangement links TRBV28 to TRBJ2-1; 9 bases agree with TRBD2. This CDR3 is built from 14 residues. The V gene's germline CDR1 is MDHEN and CDR2 SYDVKM. Trimming cost V 5 bases and J 4 bases; bases outside gene matches: 3. The CDR3 DNA follows: TGTGCCAGCAGTGCTAGCGGGGTTTACAATGAGCAGTTCTTC. Protein sequence: CASSASGVYNEQFF.

The rearrangement joins TRBV5-4 to TRBJ1-6; 10 bases are a match to TRBD1. Germline V lookup: CDR1 SGHNT, CDR2 YYREEE (reference sequence). With V trimmed by 0 bases and J by 13 bases, 4 bases remained unmatched. The CDR3 totals 14 residues. The CDR3 region is CASSLGQGAGPLHF. In DNA form, the CDR3 reads TGTGCCAGCAGCTTGGGACAGGGGGCTGGTCCCCTCCACTTT.

The chain joins TRBV18 to TRBJ1-2, with a possible D match to TRBD1 (5 bases). Trimming left V 2 bases short and J 6 bases short, with 13 bases between. Germline-derived CDR1 and CDR2 are KGHSH and LQKENI. This CDR3 comprises 14 residues. The CDR3 DNA is TGTGCCAGCTCACCATTGGGCAGGGAGGATGGCTACACCTTC. Translating it yields CASSPLGREDGYTF.

The chain joins TRBV7-8 to TRBJ2-1; 11 bases are a match to TRBD2. V dropped 1 base and J dropped 2; count of bases not matched to a gene: 4. The CDR3 is 17 residues long. CDR1 and CDR2 from the germline V gene are SGHVS and FQNEAQ. The CDR3 nucleotides read TGTGCCAGCAGCTTAGTGGGACTAGCGGCTGCCTACAATGAGCAGTTCTTC. Translating gives CASSLVGLAAAYNEQFF. Looking up the rest from reference TRBV7-8 and TRBJ2-1 gives the full variable domain: GAGVSQSPRYKVAKRGQDVALRCDPISGHVSLFWYQQALGQGPEFLTYFQNEAQLDKSGLPSDRFFAERPEGSVSTLKIQRTQQEDSAVYLCASSLVGLAAAYNEQFFGPGTRLTVL.

In this sample, this clone turned up once. The gene calls are TRBV5-4 and TRBJ1-4; D not certain. The CDR3 loop spans 14 amino acids. Germline CDR1 is SGHNT and CDR2 is YYREEE (reference sequence). Between the trimmed V and J ends, which lost 4 bases and 4 bases, there was a span of 11 bases. The CDR3 region has the DNA TGTGCCAGCAGCCCCCCGGGTCTTAATGAAAAACTGTTTTTT. This translates into CASSPPGLNEKLFF.

The V gene is TRBV27, the J gene TRBJ1-5, with 8 bases matching TRBD1. The CDR3 contains 16 residues. V gave up 4 bases and J gave up 0 bases; unmatched junction bases: 5. Per germline, CDR1 MNHEY and CDR2 SMNVEV (reference sequence). The CDR3 DNA follows: TGTGCCAGCAGTTCCAGGACAGGGCTTAGCAATCAGCCCCAGCATTTT. Its protein product is CASSSRTGLSNQPQHF.

This rearrangement joins TRBV7-3 to TRBJ1-2; D unclear. CDR1 is SGHTA and CDR2 is FQGTGA in the germline V gene. The V end lost 5 bases, the J end lost 4 bases, and 11 bases lay between the germline ends. The CDR3 loop spans 13 amino acids. The CDR3 here is CASSPGPSYGYTF. In DNA, the CDR3 is TGTGCCAGCAGCCCCGGTCCGAGCTATGGCTACACCTTC.

This sequence joins TRBV5-4 and TRBJ2-7; no reliable D call. Germline V CDR1 and CDR2: SGHNT, YYREEE (reference sequence). The CDR3 covers 14 residues. Trimming stripped 0 bases from V and 2 bases from J, with 9 bases between. The CDR3 region has the DNA TGTGCCAGCAGCTTGGCTTCAAACCCCTACGAGCAGTACTTC. Residues: CASSLASNPYEQYF.

The chain is built from TRBV5-1 and TRBJ1-1; D might be TRBD1 (5 bases). The germline V and J ends were trimmed by 4 bases and 1 base, with 11 bases remaining between them. This CDR3 has 14 amino acids. CDR1 and CDR2 (germline): SGHRS, YFSETQ. Here the CDR3 DNA reads TGCGCCAGCAGCGTGACCACAGGGAACACTGAAGCTTTCTTT. Encoded protein: CASSVTTGNTEAFF.

The V call is TRBV29-1, the J call TRBJ1-2, with D possibly TRBD1 on 5 matching bases. The germline CDR1 and CDR2 sequences are SQVTM and ANQGSEA. V was cut by 4 bases and J by 6 bases, with 15 bases left in between. The CDR3 has 13 amino acids. In DNA, the CDR3 is TGCAGCGTTGGGAGACGGGGGACGGATGGCTACACCTTC. It codes for CSVGRRGTDGYTF. The full variable domain, in which reference TRBV29-1 and TRBJ1-2 provide the parts outside the CDR3, is SAVISQKPSRDICQRGTSLTIQCQVDSQVTMMFWYRQQPGQSLTLIATANQGSEATYESGFVIDKFPISRPNLTFSTLTVSNMSPEDSSIYLCSVGRRGTDGYTFGSGTRLTVV.

The chain has TRBV7-9 and TRBJ2-1; D is possibly TRBD1 (5 bases). V was cut by 4 bases and J by 10 bases, with 14 bases left in between. The germline V gene has CDR1 SEHNR and CDR2 FQNEAQ (reference sequence). The CDR3 runs 13 residues. Here the CDR3 DNA reads TGTGCCAGCAGCTGGGGCCTCAACGGGGAGCAGTTCTTC. Protein product: CASSWGLNGEQFF.

V gene TRBV27 combines with J gene TRBJ1-2; maybe TRBD1 (5 bases). Germline V lookup: CDR1 MNHEY, CDR2 SMNVEV (reference sequence). Trimming left V 5 bases short and J 8 bases short, with 15 bases between. This CDR3 is 13 amino acids long. The CDR3 nucleotides read TGTGCCAGCAGTCGCCTCAGCAGGGAAGGCTACACCTTC. Translation: CASSRLSREGYTF.

In the case of this clone: Other DNA sequences within the sample encode an identical CDR3. This rearrangement joins TRBV5-1 to TRBJ2-7; D may be TRBD1 (5 bases). Germline values: CDR1 SGHRS, CDR2 YFSETQ. Between the trimmed V and J ends, which lost 0 bases and 5 bases, there was a span of 6 bases. The CDR3 spans 12 residues. CDR3 amino acids: CASSLEGDEQYF. In DNA form, the CDR3 reads TGCGCCAGCAGCTTGGAAGGGGACGAGCAGTACTTC.

CDR3 amino acids: CASGQGQEKLFF. In nucleotides, the CDR3 is TGTGCCAGCGGACAGGGGCAGGAAAAACTGTTTTTT. The chain carries TRBV28 and TRBJ1-4; TRBD1 matches at 9 bases. CDR3 length: 12 residues. Trimming took 8 bases from V and 8 from J; bases not matched to a gene: 3. CDR1 MDHEN and CDR2 SYDVKM come from the germline V gene.

This chain links TRBV19 with TRBJ2-2, with TRBD1 identical over 8 bases. Germline CDR1 and CDR2: LNHDA and SQIVND (reference sequence). This CDR3 has 15 amino acids. V shed 5 bases and J 0 bases; nucleotides not matched to a gene: 2. This CDR3 is CASSRTGTNTGELFF. DNA of the CDR3: TGTGCCAGTAGTCGGACAGGGACGAACACCGGGGAGCTGTTTTTT.

The rearrangement links TRBV9 to TRBJ1-5, with a possible D match to TRBD1 (6 bases). In germline, CDR1 is SGDLS, CDR2 YYNGEE. The CDR3 is made up of 18 amino acids. V shed 0 bases and J shed 1 base, with 17 bases lying between them. CDR3 DNA: TGTGCCAGCAGCGTAGTTTCCTACAGGGCGGGAAGCAATCAGCCCCAGCATTTT. This translates into CASSVVSYRAGSNQPQHF.

The chain uses TRBV29-1 and TRBJ1-1, with a weak D call TRBD1 (6 bases). This CDR3 comprises 17 residues. Trimming pared 6 bases from V and 0 bases from J, leaving 23 bases between. Germline lookup yields CDR1 SQVTM and CDR2 ANQGSEA. The DNA of the CDR3 is TGCAGCGTCGCTCCCTTACCGGGACACAACATGAACACTGAAGCTTTCTTT. Protein product: CSVAPLPGHNMNTEAFF.

The rearrangement joins TRBV30 to TRBJ1-1, with 7 bases that match TRBD1. CDR1 is GTSNPN, CDR2 SVGIG, per germline (reference sequence). Trimming cost V 1 base and J 6 bases; bases outside gene matches: 2. The CDR3 has 12 amino acids. The CDR3 DNA reads as TGTGCCTGGAGTGAGCAGGGGGCTGAAGCTTTCTTT. Translating it yields CAWSEQGAEAFF.

The chain combines TRBV10-3 with TRBJ2-6, with D unclear. V lost 6 bases, J lost 0 bases, and 0 bases lay in between. Germline loops: CDR1 ENHRY, CDR2 SYGVKD. This CDR3 has 12 residues. CDR3 coding DNA: TGTGCCATCAGCTCTGGGGCCAACGTCCTGACTTTC. This encodes CAISSGANVLTF.

This chain uses TRBV24-1 with TRBJ2-7; weak D call: TRBD2 (5 bases). Per the germline V gene, CDR1 is KGHDR and CDR2 is SFDVKD. V was pared by 5 bases and J by 5 bases, with 15 bases between. The CDR3 is 14 residues long. In nucleotides, the CDR3 is TGTGCCACCAGTGCAACGGGATCCTCTCACGAGCAGTACTTC. Translating gives CATSATGSSHEQYF.

The V and J genes are TRBV28 and TRBJ2-7, with TRBD2 matching over 10 bases. The CDR3 runs to 19 residues. Germline CDR1 and CDR2: MDHEN and SYDVKM. V was clipped by 5 bases and J by 4 bases; unmatched bases: 20. The CDR3 nucleotides read TGTGCCAGCAGTGGCTCGAGCGGGAGGGCCGTTTGGGTGGGGTACGAGCAGTACTTC. Encoded protein: CASSGSSGRAVWVGYEQYF.

V gene TRBV5-1 combines with J gene TRBJ1-5; unclear D gene. The length of the CDR3 is 15 residues. V dropped 0 bases and J dropped 2 bases, with 9 bases sitting between them. The germline CDR1 and CDR2 sequences are SGHRS and YFSETQ. The CDR3: CASSLGDTGNQPQHF. The CDR3 region has the DNA TGCGCCAGCAGCTTGGGAGACACCGGCAATCAGCCCCAGCATTTT.

The chain is built from TRBV20-1 and TRBJ2-1, with 8 bases fitting TRBD2. Germline V gene sequence: CDR1 DFQATT, CDR2 SNEGSKA (reference sequence). Germline trimming cut 3 bases from V and 6 bases from J; bases unmatched to any gene: 4. The CDR3 covers 13 residues. Here the CDR3 reads CSASPGGGNEQFF. CDR3 sequence (DNA): TGCAGTGCTAGTCCGGGAGGGGGCAATGAGCAGTTCTTC.

This clone has more than one count but fewer than ten. V usage is TRBV19 and J usage is TRBJ1-3; maybe TRBD1 (6 bases). Between the trimmed V and J ends, which lost 6 bases and 1 base, there was a span of 19 bases. CDR3 length: 17 amino acids. In germline, CDR1 is LNHDA, CDR2 SQIVND (reference sequence). CDR3 in amino acids: CASSPRGQQLSGNTIYF. The DNA of the CDR3 is TGTGCCAGTAGCCCTCGAGGACAGCAACTTTCTGGAAACACCATATATTTT.